These T cell receptor beta chains were read from a single sample in a study of OX40 agonist ivuxolimab in advanced cancers. TCRdb keeps only in-frame clones here, not all; method: immunoSEQ multiplex PCR. In the table there are around 68,000 clones, about nine tenths of which are singletons. The sequencing used CD4+ or CD8+ T cells sorted from blood, collected in a trial of the OX40 agonist ivuxolimab. Every receptor here comes from an adult with an advanced solid tumor such as melanoma, head and neck, liver or kidney cancer. CDR3s leave out the opening cysteine and the closing phenylalanine or tryptophan. A D gene is named only where the DNA matches it firmly.

TRBD1	TRBV10-3	TRBJ2-3	AIRGTGASTDTQY
TRBD1	TRBV5-1	TRBJ1-4	ASSGPGQGVTNEKLF
TRBD1	TRBV4-3	TRBJ2-2	ASSLGQGAGELF
TRBD1	TRBV5-6	TRBJ2-7	ASSLTGKYEQY
-	TRBV7-2	TRBJ1-4	ASSLRGWGEKLF
-	TRBV10-3	TRBJ1-5	AISESAQGQPQH
-	TRBV5-6	TRBJ2-5	ASSASGTQETQY
-	TRBV5-1	TRBJ2-1	ASSLAPGAGRNEQF
TRBD1	TRBV6-6	TRBJ1-2	ASIGQGYGYT
TRBD1	TRBV10-1	TRBJ2-7	ASSEFVGQGEVEQY
-	TRBV11-2	TRBJ1-2	ASSLAGTSNRGYT
-	TRBV29-1	TRBJ2-5	SVDSPRGETQY
-	TRBV7-9	TRBJ2-7	ASSPGPRDGGAYEQY
-	TRBV7-2	TRBJ2-1	ASSSPWQGRDEQF
-	TRBV5-5	TRBJ1-3	ASSLSSGNTIY
-	TRBV2	TRBJ2-1	ASSEAGFGEQF
TRBD1	TRBV5-4	TRBJ1-6	ASRTGQGNSPLH
-	TRBV6-1	TRBJ2-1	ASSPRVARSSEQF
-	TRBV6-1	TRBJ2-7	ASSRQGDEQY
-	TRBV5-1	TRBJ1-2	ASSLDAGTNYGYT
-	TRBV29-1	TRBJ1-4	SVAGALGEKLF
TRBD1	TRBV5-1	TRBJ2-3	ASSALQGQGTDTQY
TRBD1	TRBV7-2	TRBJ1-1	ASSLWGQGSRNTEAF
-	TRBV6-1	TRBJ2-2	ASSEVVDTGELF
TRBD2	TRBV19	TRBJ2-1	ASSIERGGVNEQF
-	TRBV30	TRBJ1-1	AWKVAGTNTEAF
-	TRBV6-6	TRBJ2-1	ASSYAEAVDEQF
TRBD1	TRBV5-1	TRBJ2-2	ASRAGQGRNTGELF
TRBD1	TRBV4-2	TRBJ2-2	ASSQDQGVGELF
TRBD1	TRBV6-1	TRBJ2-2	ASSRTGANTGELF
-	TRBV11-1	TRBJ2-1	ASRARAGPYNEQF
-	TRBV19	TRBJ2-1	ASSQQVGNNEQF
-	TRBV6-4	TRBJ2-7	ASSRTASEGGLYEQY
-	TRBV4-3	TRBJ2-4	ASSQDRGRGGQNIQY
TRBD1	TRBV11-2	TRBJ1-1	ASSADRGSMNTEAF
-	TRBV5-5	TRBJ1-1	ASIPGGFGNTEAF
TRBD1	TRBV25-1	TRBJ1-2	ASSDGDRAPGYGYT
-	TRBV21-1	TRBJ2-3	ASSKGCAAGGIYSTDTQY
-	TRBV12-5	TRBJ2-7	ASGFPYEQY
-	TRBV18	TRBJ1-4	ASSPSLEEKLF
-	TRBV9	TRBJ1-1	ASSVRMNTEAF
-	TRBV13	TRBJ2-3	ASSLVGLNTDTQY
-	TRBV5-6	TRBJ1-6	ASSLEGGSSYNSPLH
TRBD1	TRBV30	TRBJ1-2	AWSPGQGSGYT
-	TRBV7-8	TRBJ2-4	ASSARDRVAKNIQY
-	TRBV4-3	TRBJ2-7	ASSEALGIRVSDEQY